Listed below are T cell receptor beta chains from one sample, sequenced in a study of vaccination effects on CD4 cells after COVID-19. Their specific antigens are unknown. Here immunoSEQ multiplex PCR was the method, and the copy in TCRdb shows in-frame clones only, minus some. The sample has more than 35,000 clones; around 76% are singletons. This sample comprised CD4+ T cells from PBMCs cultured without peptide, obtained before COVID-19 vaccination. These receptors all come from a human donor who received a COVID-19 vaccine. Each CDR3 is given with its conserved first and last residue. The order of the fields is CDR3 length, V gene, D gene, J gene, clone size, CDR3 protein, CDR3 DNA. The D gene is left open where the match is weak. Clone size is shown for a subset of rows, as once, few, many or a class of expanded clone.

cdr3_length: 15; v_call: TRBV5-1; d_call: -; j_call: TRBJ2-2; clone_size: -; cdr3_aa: CASSLARGYTGELFF; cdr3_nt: TGCGCCAGCAGCTTGGCCAGGGGTTACACCGGGGAGCTGTTTTTT
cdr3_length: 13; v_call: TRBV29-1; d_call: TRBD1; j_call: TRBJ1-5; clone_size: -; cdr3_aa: CSVGTGSNQPQHF; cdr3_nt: TGCAGCGTTGGGACAGGAAGCAATCAGCCCCAGCATTTT
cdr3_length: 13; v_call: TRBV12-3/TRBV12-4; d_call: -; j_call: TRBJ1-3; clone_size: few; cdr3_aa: CASSERGLVAIYF; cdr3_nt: TGTGCCAGCAGCGAAAGGGGCCTGGTCGCCATATATTTT
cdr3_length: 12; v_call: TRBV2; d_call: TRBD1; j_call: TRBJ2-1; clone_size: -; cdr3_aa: CASSRETGVGFF; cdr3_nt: TGTGCCAGCAGCCGTGAAACAGGGGTGGGATTCTTC
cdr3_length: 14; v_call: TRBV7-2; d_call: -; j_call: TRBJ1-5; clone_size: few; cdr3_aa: CASSLAGVSEPQHF; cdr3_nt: TGTGCCAGCAGCTTAGCGGGGGTTAGTGAGCCCCAGCATTTT
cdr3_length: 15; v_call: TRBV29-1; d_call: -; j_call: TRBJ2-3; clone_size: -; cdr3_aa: CSVQTPTGRTDTQYF; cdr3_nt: TGCAGCGTCCAGACACCGACAGGGAGGACAGATACGCAGTATTTT
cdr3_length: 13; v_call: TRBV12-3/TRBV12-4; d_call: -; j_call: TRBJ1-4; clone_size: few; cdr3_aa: CASSFQPGEKLFF; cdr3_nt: TGTGCCAGCAGTTTCCAGCCTGGAGAAAAACTGTTTTTT
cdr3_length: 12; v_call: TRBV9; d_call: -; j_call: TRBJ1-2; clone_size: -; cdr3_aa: CASSVEPYGYTF; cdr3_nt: TGTGCCAGCAGCGTAGAACCCTATGGCTACACCTTC
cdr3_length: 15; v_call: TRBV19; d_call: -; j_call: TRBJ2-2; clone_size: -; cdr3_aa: CASNVLPGNTGELFF; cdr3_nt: TGTGCCAGTAACGTTTTGCCGGGGAACACCGGGGAGCTGTTTTTT
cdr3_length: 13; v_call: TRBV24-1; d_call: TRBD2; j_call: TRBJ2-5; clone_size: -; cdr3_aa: CATSVTGGSTQYF; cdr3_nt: TGTGCCACCAGTGTGACCGGGGGGAGTACCCAGTACTTC
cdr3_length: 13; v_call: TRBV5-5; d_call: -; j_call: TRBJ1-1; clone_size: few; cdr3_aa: CASSFDRNTEAFF; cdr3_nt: TGTGCCAGCAGCTTCGATCGGAACACTGAAGCTTTCTTT
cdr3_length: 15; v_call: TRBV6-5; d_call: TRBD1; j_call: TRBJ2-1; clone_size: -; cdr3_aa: CASSRDRGRYNEQFF; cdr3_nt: TGTGCCAGCAGTAGGGACAGGGGGCGGTACAATGAGCAGTTCTTC
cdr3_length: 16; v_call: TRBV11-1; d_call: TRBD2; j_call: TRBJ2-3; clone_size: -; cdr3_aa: CASSLELLAGGDTQYF; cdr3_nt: TGTGCCAGCAGCTTAGAGCTACTAGCGGGAGGAGATACGCAGTATTTT
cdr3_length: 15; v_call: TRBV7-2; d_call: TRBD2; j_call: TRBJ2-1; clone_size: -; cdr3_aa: CASSGGLAGNNEQFF; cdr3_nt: TGTGCCAGCAGCGGGGGACTAGCGGGGAACAATGAGCAGTTCTTC
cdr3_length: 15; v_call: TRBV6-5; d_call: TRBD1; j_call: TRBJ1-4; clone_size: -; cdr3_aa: CASSYTRQGREKLFF; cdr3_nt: TGTGCCAGCAGTTACACCAGACAGGGGCGAGAAAAACTGTTTTTT
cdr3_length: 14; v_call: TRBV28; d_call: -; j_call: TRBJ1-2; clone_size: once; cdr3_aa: CASSFWVEGVGYTF; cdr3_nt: TGTGCCAGCAGTTTCTGGGTAGAGGGAGTTGGCTACACCTTC